The entry below gives a single T cell receptor (beta chain) sequence along with its context. TCRdb keeps only in-frame clones here, not all; method: immunoSEQ multiplex PCR. The data show 200,000 to 250,000 clones, roughly 90% seen once. The data derive from a study of blood T cell repertoires in COVID-19. V was clipped by 0 bases and J by 0 bases; unmatched bases: 3. The CDR3 covers 17 residues. Germline CDR1 and CDR2: KGHSH and LQKENI. This chain uses TRBV18 with TRBJ2-7, with 12 bases lining up with TRBD2. The TCR originated in a woman aged 45-65 years with acute or convalescent COVID-19. The sequenced sample consisted of peripheral blood. The CDR3 bases are TGTGCCAGCTCACCACCGACGACTAGCGGGAGCTCCTACGAGCAGTACTTC. Protein: CASSPPTTSGSSYEQYF.